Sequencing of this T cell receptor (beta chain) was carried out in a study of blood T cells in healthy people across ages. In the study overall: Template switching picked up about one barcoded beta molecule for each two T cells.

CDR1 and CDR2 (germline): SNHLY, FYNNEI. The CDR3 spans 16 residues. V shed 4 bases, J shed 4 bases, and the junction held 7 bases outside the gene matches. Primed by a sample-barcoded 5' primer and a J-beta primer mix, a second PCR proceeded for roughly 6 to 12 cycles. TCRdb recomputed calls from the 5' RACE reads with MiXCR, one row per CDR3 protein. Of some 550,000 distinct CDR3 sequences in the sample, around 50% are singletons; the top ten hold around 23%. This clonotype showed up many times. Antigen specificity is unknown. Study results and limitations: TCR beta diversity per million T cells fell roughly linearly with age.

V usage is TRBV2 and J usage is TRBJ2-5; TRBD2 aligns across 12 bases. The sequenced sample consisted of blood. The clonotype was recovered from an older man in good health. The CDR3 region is CASSGGLAGRGETQYF. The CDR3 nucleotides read TGTGCCAGCAGTGGTGGACTAGCGGGGAGGGGAGAGACCCAGTACTTC.